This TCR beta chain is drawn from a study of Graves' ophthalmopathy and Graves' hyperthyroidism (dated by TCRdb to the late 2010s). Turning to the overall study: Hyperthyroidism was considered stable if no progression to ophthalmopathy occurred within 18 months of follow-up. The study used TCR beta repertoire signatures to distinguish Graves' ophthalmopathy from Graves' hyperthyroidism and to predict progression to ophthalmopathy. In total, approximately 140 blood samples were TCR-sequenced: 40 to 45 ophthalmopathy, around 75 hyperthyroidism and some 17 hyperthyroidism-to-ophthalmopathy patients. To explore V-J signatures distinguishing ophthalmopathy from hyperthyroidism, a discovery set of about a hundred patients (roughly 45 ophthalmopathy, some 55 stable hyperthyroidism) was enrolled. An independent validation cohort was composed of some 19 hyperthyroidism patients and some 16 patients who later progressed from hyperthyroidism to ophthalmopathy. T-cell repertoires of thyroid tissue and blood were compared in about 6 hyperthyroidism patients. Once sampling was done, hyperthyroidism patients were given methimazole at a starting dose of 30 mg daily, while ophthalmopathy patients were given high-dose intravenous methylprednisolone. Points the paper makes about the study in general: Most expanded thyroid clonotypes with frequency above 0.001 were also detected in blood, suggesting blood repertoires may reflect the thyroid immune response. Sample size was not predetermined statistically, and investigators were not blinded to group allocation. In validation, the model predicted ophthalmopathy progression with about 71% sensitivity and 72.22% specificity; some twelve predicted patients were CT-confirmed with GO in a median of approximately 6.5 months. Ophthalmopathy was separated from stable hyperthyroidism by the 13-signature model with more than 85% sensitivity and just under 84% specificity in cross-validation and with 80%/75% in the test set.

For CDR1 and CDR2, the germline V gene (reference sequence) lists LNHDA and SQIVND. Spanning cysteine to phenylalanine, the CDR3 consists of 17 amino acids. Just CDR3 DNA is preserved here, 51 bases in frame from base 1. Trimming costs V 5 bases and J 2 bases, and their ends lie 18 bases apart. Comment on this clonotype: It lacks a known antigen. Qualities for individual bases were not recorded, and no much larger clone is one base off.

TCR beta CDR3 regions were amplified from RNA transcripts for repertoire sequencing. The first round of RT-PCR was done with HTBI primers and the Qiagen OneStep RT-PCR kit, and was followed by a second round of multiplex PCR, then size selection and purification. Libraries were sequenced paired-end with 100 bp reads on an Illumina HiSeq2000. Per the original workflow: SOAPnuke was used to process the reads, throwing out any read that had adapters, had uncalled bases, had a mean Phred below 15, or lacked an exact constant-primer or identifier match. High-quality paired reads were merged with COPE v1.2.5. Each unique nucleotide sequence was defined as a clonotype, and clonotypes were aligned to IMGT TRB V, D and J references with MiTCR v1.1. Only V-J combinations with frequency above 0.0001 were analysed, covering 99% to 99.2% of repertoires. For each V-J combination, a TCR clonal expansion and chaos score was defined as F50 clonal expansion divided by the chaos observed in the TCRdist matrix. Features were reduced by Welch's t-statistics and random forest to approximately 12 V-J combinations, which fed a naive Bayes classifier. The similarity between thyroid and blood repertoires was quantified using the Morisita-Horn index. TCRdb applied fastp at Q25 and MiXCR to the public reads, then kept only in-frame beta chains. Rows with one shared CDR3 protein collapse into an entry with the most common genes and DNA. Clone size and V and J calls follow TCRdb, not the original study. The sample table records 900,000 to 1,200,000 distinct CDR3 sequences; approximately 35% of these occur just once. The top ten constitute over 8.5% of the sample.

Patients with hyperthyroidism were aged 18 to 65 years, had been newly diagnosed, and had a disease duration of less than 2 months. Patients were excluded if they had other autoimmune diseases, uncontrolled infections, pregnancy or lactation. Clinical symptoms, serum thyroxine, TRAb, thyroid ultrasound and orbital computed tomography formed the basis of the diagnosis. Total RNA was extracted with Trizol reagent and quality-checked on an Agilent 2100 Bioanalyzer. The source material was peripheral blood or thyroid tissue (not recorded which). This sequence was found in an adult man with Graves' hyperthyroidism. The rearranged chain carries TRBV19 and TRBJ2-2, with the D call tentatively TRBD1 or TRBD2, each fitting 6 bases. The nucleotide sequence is TGTGCCAGTAGTTTAAACGGGGGCCTAAGCAACACCGGGGAGCTGTTTTTT. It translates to CASSLNGGLSNTGELFF.